This T cell receptor beta chain was sequenced in a study of shared clonotypes between healthy human individuals. The germline V gene encodes CDR1 MNHNS and CDR2 SASEGT. CDR3 length equals 15 residues. Trimming stripped 1 base from V and 1 base from J, with 8 bases between. Findings and limits, study-wide: Non-shared clonotypes had lower generation probabilities than those shared by all four donors. When naive CD4 clonotypes were compared across a handful of donors, 4% to 5.5% were shared.

This clone was recorded a few times. The antigen is undetermined. Assay used: immunoSEQ multiplex PCR; TCRdb lists only in-frame clones, some missing. The sample shows around 700,000 clones, 74% of them seen only once. The donors were adults (healthy and HIV-negative) with no recent acute infections or vaccinations. J is TRBJ2-1 and V is TRBV6-1; no firm D call. Specimen: memory CD4+ T cells sorted from blood. Subset defined: CD45RA-negative fraction. The sequence came from a woman between 25 and 40 years old in good health. DNA of the CDR3: TGTGCCAGCAGTGAAGTCCTGGGGTCCTACAATGAGCAGTTCTTC. Translated, it gives CASSEVLGSYNEQFF.